The rows below give T cell receptor beta chains drawn from one sample of a study of technical replicates of blood from four donors. Libraries were prepared by immunoSEQ multiplex PCR; TCRdb keeps only in-frame clonotypes and omits some of them. The sample consists of 55,000 to 65,000 clones, approximately 97% of them appearing once. Sequencing input: T cells isolated from PBMCs. The source of these receptors is a human donor in good health. CDR3s include the opening cysteine and the closing phenylalanine or tryptophan. Fields, in order: D gene, J gene, clone size, V gene, CDR3 protein, CDR3 DNA. A D gene is named only where the DNA matches it firmly. Expanded clones are given a class, and other clones once, few, many or no size at all.

d_gene: TRBD1
j_gene: TRBJ1-5
abundance: once
v_gene: TRBV5-5
CDR3aa: CASSITTGRPQHF
CDR3nt: TGTGCCAGCAGCATAACGACAGGGCGGCCCCAGCATTTT

d_gene: TRBD2
j_gene: TRBJ2-1
abundance: NA
v_gene: TRBV6-5
CDR3aa: CASSYFAGDYNEQFF
CDR3nt: TGTGCCAGCAGTTATTTCGCGGGAGACTACAATGAGCAGTTCTTC

d_gene: TRBD2
j_gene: TRBJ2-5
abundance: NA
v_gene: TRBV5-1
CDR3aa: CASSLTSGTKETQYF
CDR3nt: TGCGCCAGCAGCTTGACTAGCGGAACGAAAGAGACCCAGTACTTC

d_gene: NA
j_gene: TRBJ2-7
abundance: NA
v_gene: TRBV6-1
CDR3aa: CASSENGAEQYYEQYF
CDR3nt: TGTGCCAGCAGTGAAAACGGAGCAGAACAATACTACGAGCAGTACTTC

d_gene: NA
j_gene: TRBJ1-2
abundance: NA
v_gene: TRBV10-3
CDR3aa: CAISTNGQPYGYTF
CDR3nt: TGTGCCATCAGTACTAACGGACAGCCCTATGGCTACACCTTC

d_gene: NA
j_gene: TRBJ1-1
abundance: NA
v_gene: TRBV2
CDR3aa: CASSYRQPNTEAFF
CDR3nt: TGTGCCAGCAGTTACCGACAGCCGAACACTGAAGCTTTCTTT

d_gene: TRBD1
j_gene: TRBJ2-7
abundance: NA
v_gene: TRBV11-3
CDR3aa: CASSLRTGGRPREQYF
CDR3nt: TGTGCCAGCAGCTTAAGGACAGGGGGTCGTCCTAGGGAGCAGTACTTC

d_gene: TRBD1
j_gene: TRBJ1-2
abundance: NA
v_gene: TRBV27
CDR3aa: CASGTGLGEYNYGYTF
CDR3nt: TGTGCCAGCGGGACAGGGTTGGGTGAATATAACTATGGCTACACCTTC

d_gene: NA
j_gene: TRBJ2-7
abundance: NA
v_gene: TRBV14
CDR3aa: CASSPIRTVRLGQYF
CDR3nt: TGTGCCAGCAGCCCAATCAGGACAGTCCGTCTGGGGCAGTACTTC

d_gene: NA
j_gene: TRBJ2-1
abundance: NA
v_gene: TRBV6-5
CDR3aa: CASSYGGRNEQFF
CDR3nt: TGTGCCAGCAGTTACGGTGGGCGAAATGAGCAGTTCTTC

d_gene: TRBD2
j_gene: TRBJ2-1
abundance: NA
v_gene: TRBV7-9
CDR3aa: CASRSGLAANEQFF
CDR3nt: TGTGCCAGCAGATCAGGACTAGCGGCCAATGAGCAGTTCTTC

d_gene: TRBD2
j_gene: TRBJ2-7
abundance: NA
v_gene: TRBV28
CDR3aa: CASSLSGEGQYF
CDR3nt: TGTGCCAGCAGTTTATCCGGGGAGGGGCAGTACTTC

d_gene: NA
j_gene: TRBJ2-4
abundance: once
v_gene: TRBV7-9
CDR3aa: CASSFSEQNIQYF
CDR3nt: TGTGCCAGCAGCTTTTCCGAGCAAAACATTCAGTACTTC

d_gene: TRBD1
j_gene: TRBJ1-2
abundance: NA
v_gene: TRBV18
CDR3aa: CASSPTGGDGYTF
CDR3nt: TGTGCCAGCTCACCTACAGGGGGAGATGGCTACACCTTC

d_gene: TRBD1
j_gene: TRBJ1-2
abundance: NA
v_gene: TRBV6-5
CDR3aa: CASIAIFGTGHGYTF
CDR3nt: TGTGCCAGCATCGCGATTTTCGGGACAGGGCATGGCTACACCTTC

d_gene: TRBD1
j_gene: TRBJ1-2
abundance: once
v_gene: TRBV4-1
CDR3aa: CASSQAQGEYYGYTF
CDR3nt: TGCGCCAGCAGCCAAGCGCAGGGGGAATACTATGGCTACACCTTC

d_gene: NA
j_gene: TRBJ1-1
abundance: NA
v_gene: TRBV10-3
CDR3aa: CAISESGGEAFF
CDR3nt: TGTGCCATCAGTGAGTCGGGCGGGGAGGCTTTCTTT

d_gene: TRBD2
j_gene: TRBJ2-1
abundance: NA
v_gene: TRBV11-2
CDR3aa: CASSGSGRAHEQFF
CDR3nt: TGTGCCAGCAGCGGAAGCGGGAGGGCCCATGAGCAGTTCTTC

d_gene: TRBD2
j_gene: TRBJ2-1
abundance: once
v_gene: TRBV5-4
CDR3aa: CASSPSWASGRAEQFF
CDR3nt: TGTGCCAGCAGCCCCTCGTGGGCTAGCGGGAGGGCAGAGCAGTTCTTC

d_gene: NA
j_gene: TRBJ2-2
abundance: NA
v_gene: TRBV5-1
CDR3aa: CASSSLGGTGELFF
CDR3nt: TGCGCCAGCAGCTCCCTCGGAGGCACCGGGGAGCTGTTTTTT

d_gene: NA
j_gene: TRBJ1-5
abundance: NA
v_gene: TRBV6-1
CDR3aa: CASSVGRDSNQPQHF
CDR3nt: TGTGCCAGCAGTGTGGGGAGGGATAGCAATCAGCCCCAGCATTTT

d_gene: NA
j_gene: TRBJ2-5
abundance: NA
v_gene: TRBV6-1
CDR3aa: CASSDRPRGGETQYF
CDR3nt: TGTGCCAGCAGTGATCGACCCAGGGGCGGGGAGACCCAGTACTTC

d_gene: TRBD2
j_gene: TRBJ2-3
abundance: NA
v_gene: TRBV2
CDR3aa: CASQLAGRVDTQYF
CDR3nt: TGTGCCAGCCAACTAGCGGGGAGGGTAGATACGCAGTATTTT

d_gene: TRBD2
j_gene: TRBJ2-5
abundance: NA
v_gene: TRBV7-9
CDR3aa: CASSLVVLAGGPESETQYF
CDR3nt: TGTGCCAGCAGCTTAGTAGTACTAGCGGGGGGGCCGGAGTCAGAGACCCAGTACTTC

d_gene: TRBD1
j_gene: TRBJ1-5
abundance: NA
v_gene: TRBV4-1
CDR3aa: CASSQNRGSEQPQHF
CDR3nt: TGCGCCAGCAGCCAAAACAGGGGAAGTGAGCAGCCCCAGCATTTT

d_gene: NA
j_gene: TRBJ1-1
abundance: few
v_gene: TRBV6-5
CDR3aa: CASRRTVDTEAFF
CDR3nt: TGTGCCAGCAGGAGGACAGTAGACACTGAAGCTTTCTTT

d_gene: NA
j_gene: TRBJ2-2
abundance: NA
v_gene: TRBV12-5
CDR3aa: CASGLVLGLRPGELFF
CDR3nt: TGTGCTAGTGGTTTGGTACTGGGGCTTCGTCCCGGGGAGCTGTTTTTT

d_gene: NA
j_gene: TRBJ1-2
abundance: NA
v_gene: TRBV28
CDR3aa: CASSLAQQANYGYTF
CDR3nt: TGTGCCAGCAGTTTAGCGCAACAGGCGAACTATGGCTACACCTTC

d_gene: NA
j_gene: TRBJ2-5
abundance: NA
v_gene: TRBV5-1
CDR3aa: CASSPLEVAGGETQYF
CDR3nt: TGCGCCAGCAGCCCCCTCGAGGTTGCGGGCGGGGAGACCCAGTACTTC

d_gene: NA
j_gene: TRBJ2-1
abundance: NA
v_gene: TRBV5-4
CDR3aa: CASSVDSGGISYNEQFF
CDR3nt: TGTGCCAGCAGCGTGGACAGTGGCGGGATTAGCTACAATGAGCAGTTCTTC

d_gene: NA
j_gene: TRBJ2-4
abundance: NA
v_gene: TRBV6-6
CDR3aa: CASSFSIGKNIQYF
CDR3nt: TGTGCCAGCAGTTTTAGCATAGGCAAAAACATTCAGTACTTC

d_gene: NA
j_gene: TRBJ2-5
abundance: NA
v_gene: TRBV13
CDR3aa: CASRGMTKETQYF
CDR3nt: TGTGCCAGCAGAGGGATGACTAAAGAGACCCAGTACTTC

d_gene: TRBD2
j_gene: TRBJ2-1
abundance: NA
v_gene: TRBV27
CDR3aa: CASRPLLAGEIDEQFF
CDR3nt: TGTGCCAGCAGACCCCTCCTAGCGGGAGAAATTGATGAGCAGTTCTTC

d_gene: NA
j_gene: TRBJ1-1
abundance: NA
v_gene: TRBV5-6
CDR3aa: CASSLGGGHTEAFF
CDR3nt: TGTGCCAGCAGCTTGGGGGGGGGCCACACTGAAGCTTTCTTT

d_gene: TRBD1
j_gene: TRBJ2-7
abundance: NA
v_gene: TRBV4-2
CDR3aa: CASSQANRGRNEQYF
CDR3nt: TGTGCCAGCAGCCAAGCAAACAGGGGGCGCAACGAGCAGTACTTC

d_gene: TRBD1
j_gene: TRBJ2-7
abundance: NA
v_gene: TRBV11-3
CDR3aa: CASSSRDRAYEQYF
CDR3nt: TGTGCCAGCAGCTCCCGGGACAGGGCCTACGAGCAGTACTTC

d_gene: NA
j_gene: TRBJ1-4
abundance: NA
v_gene: TRBV2
CDR3aa: CASQGAGEKLFF
CDR3nt: TGTGCCTCGCAAGGGGCAGGAGAAAAACTGTTTTTT

d_gene: NA
j_gene: TRBJ2-7
abundance: NA
v_gene: TRBV6-5
CDR3aa: CASRRGAGPYEQYF
CDR3nt: TGTGCCAGCCGGCGTGGAGCGGGCCCCTACGAGCAGTACTTC

d_gene: TRBD2
j_gene: TRBJ2-1
abundance: NA
v_gene: TRBV28
CDR3aa: CASSFPPSGRTRNEQFF
CDR3nt: TGTGCCAGCAGTTTCCCGCCTAGCGGGAGGACCCGTAATGAGCAGTTCTTC

d_gene: NA
j_gene: TRBJ1-5
abundance: NA
v_gene: TRBV28
CDR3aa: CASTVGNQPQHF
CDR3nt: TGTGCCAGCACCGTTGGCAATCAGCCCCAGCATTTT

d_gene: TRBD1
j_gene: TRBJ2-7
abundance: NA
v_gene: TRBV6-6
CDR3aa: CASSYPGQAYEQYF
CDR3nt: TGTGCCAGCAGTTATCCGGGACAGGCCTACGAGCAGTACTTC

d_gene: NA
j_gene: TRBJ1-6
abundance: NA
v_gene: TRBV7-9
CDR3aa: CASSLNGSPLHF
CDR3nt: TGTGCCAGCAGCTTAAACGGTTCACCCCTCCACTTT

d_gene: TRBD1
j_gene: TRBJ2-5
abundance: NA
v_gene: TRBV4-1
CDR3aa: CASSQSYRGQETQYF
CDR3nt: TGCGCCAGCAGCCAGTCTTACAGGGGGCAAGAGACCCAGTACTTC

d_gene: NA
j_gene: TRBJ2-1
abundance: NA
v_gene: TRBV7-7
CDR3aa: CASSRDSYNEQFF
CDR3nt: TGTGCTAGCAGCCGGGACTCCTACAATGAGCAGTTCTTC

d_gene: NA
j_gene: TRBJ1-4
abundance: NA
v_gene: TRBV5-6
CDR3aa: CASSYDSLNEKLFF
CDR3nt: TGTGCCAGCAGCTACGACAGCCTGAATGAAAAACTGTTTTTT

d_gene: TRBD2
j_gene: TRBJ2-1
abundance: once
v_gene: TRBV5-1
CDR3aa: CASSLGGLAGPRIYSYNEQFF
CDR3nt: TGCGCCAGCAGCTTGGGAGGCCTAGCGGGGCCCCGCATCTACTCCTACAATGAGCAGTTCTTC

d_gene: TRBD2
j_gene: TRBJ2-1
abundance: NA
v_gene: TRBV29-1
CDR3aa: CSVVTGARLAGYNEQFF
CDR3nt: TGCAGCGTTGTAACAGGGGCCCGACTAGCGGGGTACAATGAGCAGTTCTTC

d_gene: TRBD1
j_gene: TRBJ1-2
abundance: NA
v_gene: TRBV6-6
CDR3aa: CASSYAGQGLYGYTF
CDR3nt: TGTGCCAGCAGTTACGCTGGACAGGGCCTTTATGGCTACACCTTC

d_gene: TRBD2
j_gene: TRBJ2-3
abundance: once
v_gene: TRBV29-1
CDR3aa: CSASTSGESTQYF
CDR3nt: TGCAGCGCGTCGACTAGCGGGGAAAGTACGCAGTATTTT

d_gene: TRBD2
j_gene: TRBJ2-1
abundance: NA
v_gene: TRBV28
CDR3aa: CASSSTSGRAGEQFF
CDR3nt: TGTGCCAGCAGTTCCACTAGCGGGAGGGCCGGGGAGCAGTTCTTC

d_gene: TRBD1
j_gene: TRBJ2-1
abundance: NA
v_gene: TRBV7-9
CDR3aa: CASGRGPTYNEQFF
CDR3nt: TGTGCCAGCGGTAGGGGGCCGACCTACAATGAGCAGTTCTTC

d_gene: TRBD2
j_gene: TRBJ2-3
abundance: NA
v_gene: TRBV10-2
CDR3aa: CASSTAGGGDTQYF
CDR3nt: TGCGCCAGCTCGACAGCGGGAGGAGGGGATACGCAGTATTTT

d_gene: NA
j_gene: TRBJ2-7
abundance: NA
v_gene: TRBV5-6
CDR3aa: CASSYRSYEQYF
CDR3nt: TGTGCCAGCAGCTATAGAAGCTACGAGCAGTACTTC

d_gene: NA
j_gene: TRBJ2-3
abundance: NA
v_gene: TRBV21-1
CDR3aa: CASSQDRGTDTQYF
CDR3nt: TGTGCCAGCAGCCAGGACAGGGGCACAGATACGCAGTATTTT